This TCR beta chain emerged from a study of T cell changes during pregnancy in multiple sclerosis. Produced via immunoSEQ multiplex PCR; TCRdb's table is partial and in-frame only. The table lists about 77,000 clones, about 89% of them singletons. Looked up from germline, CDR1 is LNHDA and CDR2 is SQIVND (reference sequence). The CDR3 is 13 residues long. The junction had 4 bases not matched to a gene; V was cut back by 4 bases and J by 6 bases. The TCR sequence derives from a female donor with multiple sclerosis, enrolled in a pregnancy study. This specimen was peripheral blood, taken before pregnancy. This chain links TRBV19 with TRBJ2-7; 9 nucleotides agree with TRBD1. The DNA of the CDR3 is TGTGCCAGTAGTAGCGGGGACAGGGTCGAGCAGTACTTC. As protein: CASSSGDRVEQYF.